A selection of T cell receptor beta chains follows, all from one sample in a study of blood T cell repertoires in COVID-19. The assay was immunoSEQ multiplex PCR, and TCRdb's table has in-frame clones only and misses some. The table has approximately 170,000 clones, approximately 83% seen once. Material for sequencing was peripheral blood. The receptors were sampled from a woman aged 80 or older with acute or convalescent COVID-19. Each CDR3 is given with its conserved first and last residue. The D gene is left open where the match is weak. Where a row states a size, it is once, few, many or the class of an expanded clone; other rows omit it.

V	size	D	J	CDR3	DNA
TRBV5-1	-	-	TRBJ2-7	CASSSTGEQYF	TGCGCCAGCAGCTCCACGGGGGAGCAGTACTTC
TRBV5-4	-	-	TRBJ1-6	CASSLVRGNNSPLHF	TGTGCCAGCAGCTTAGTACGGGGAAATAATTCACCCCTCCACTTT
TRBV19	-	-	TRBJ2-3	CASSLSGVPYTDTQYF	TGTGCCAGTAGTTTGTCCGGGGTCCCGTACACAGATACGCAGTATTTT
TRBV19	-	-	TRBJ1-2	CASTIGSYGYTF	TGTGCCAGTACTATAGGGAGCTATGGCTACACCTTC
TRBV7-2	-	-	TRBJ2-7	CASSRVVSLGMTETYEQYF	TGTGCCAGCAGCCGTGTGGTTTCCCTTGGGATGACAGAGACTTACGAGCAGTACTTC
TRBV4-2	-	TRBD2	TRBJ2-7	CASSQIFGGSIYEQYF	TGTGCCAGCAGCCAAATTTTTGGCGGGAGCATCTACGAGCAGTACTTC
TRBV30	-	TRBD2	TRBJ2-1	CAWSSWEGRGYNEQFF	TGTGCCTGGAGCTCGTGGGAAGGGCGGGGGTACAATGAGCAGTTCTTC
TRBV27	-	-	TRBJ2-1	CASSLNGRWNEQFF	TGTGCCAGCAGTTTAAACGGGAGATGGAATGAGCAGTTCTTC
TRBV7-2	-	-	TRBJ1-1	CASSFKAGGATEAFF	TGTGCCAGCAGCTTTAAGGCTGGCGGGGCCACTGAAGCTTTCTTT
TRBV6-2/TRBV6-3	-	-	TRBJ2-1	CASSTTGFEQFF	TGTGCCAGCAGCACAACAGGGTTCGAGCAGTTCTTC
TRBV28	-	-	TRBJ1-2	CASSPPVLDYGYTF	TGTGCCAGCAGCCCGCCCGTACTTGACTATGGCTACACCTTC
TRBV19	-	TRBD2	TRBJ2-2	CASSTSGMNTGELFF	TGTGCCAGTAGTACTAGCGGGATGAACACCGGGGAGCTGTTTTTT
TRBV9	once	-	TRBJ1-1	CASSETADTYATEAFF	TGTGCCAGCAGTGAAACCGCGGACACTTATGCCACTGAAGCTTTCTTT
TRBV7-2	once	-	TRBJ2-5	CASSREWGEGETQYF	TGTGCCAGCAGCCGGGAGTGGGGGGAAGGAGAGACCCAGTACTTC
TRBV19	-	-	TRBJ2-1	CASSSGGSSYNEQFF	TGTGCCAGTAGTTCTGGCGGAAGCTCCTACAATGAGCAGTTCTTC
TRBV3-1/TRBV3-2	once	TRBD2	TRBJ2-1	CASSQMAGGPHEQFF	TGTGCCAGCAGCCAAATGGCGGGGGGGCCACATGAGCAGTTCTTC
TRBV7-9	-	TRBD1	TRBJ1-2	CAIRSAANRGPNGYTF	TGTGCCATCAGGAGCGCCGCTAACAGGGGGCCCAATGGCTACACCTTC
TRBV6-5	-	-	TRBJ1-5	CASRLDFDQPQHF	TGTGCCAGCAGATTAGACTTCGATCAGCCCCAGCATTTT
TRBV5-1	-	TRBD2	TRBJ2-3	CASSFSSGSTDTQYF	TGCGCCAGCAGCTTCTCTAGCGGTAGCACAGATACGCAGTATTTT
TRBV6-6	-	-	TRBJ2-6	CASHRDSHSGANVLTF	TGTGCCAGCCACCGAGACAGCCACTCTGGGGCCAACGTCCTGACTTTC
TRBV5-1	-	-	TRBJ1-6	CASSPSPTGTNNSPLHF	TGCGCCAGCAGCCCCTCCCCTACAGGGACTAATAATTCACCCCTCCACTTT
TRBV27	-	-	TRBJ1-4	CASSLGTGVEKLFF	TGTGCCAGCAGTTTGGGGACGGGGGTGGAAAAACTGTTTTTT
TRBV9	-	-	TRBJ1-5	CASSVAPAGNQPQHF	TGTGCCAGCAGCGTAGCCCCTGCAGGCAATCAGCCCCAGCATTTT
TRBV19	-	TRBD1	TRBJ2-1	CASRQGSYNEQFF	TGTGCCAGCCGACAGGGTTCCTACAATGAGCAGTTCTTC
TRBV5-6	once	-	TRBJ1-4	CASSLRSPGFNEKLFF	TGTGCCAGCAGCTTGAGATCCCCAGGGTTTAATGAAAAACTGTTTTTT
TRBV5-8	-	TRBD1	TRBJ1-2	CASSWLRGGTGGSYGYTF	TGTGCCAGCAGCTGGCTCCGGGGCGGGACAGGGGGCAGCTATGGCTACACCTTC
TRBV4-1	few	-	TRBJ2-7	CASSQVWGSAYEQYF	TGCGCCAGCAGCCAAGTATGGGGTAGCGCCTACGAGCAGTACTTC
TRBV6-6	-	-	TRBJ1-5	CASSELTAYSNQPQHF	TGTGCCAGCAGCGAATTGACTGCTTATAGCAATCAGCCCCAGCATTTT
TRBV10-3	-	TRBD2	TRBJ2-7	CAISISGGTPYEQYF	TGTGCCATCAGTATTAGCGGGGGGACCCCCTACGAGCAGTACTTC
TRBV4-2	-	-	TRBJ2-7	CASSQDLAGSYEQYF	TGTGCCAGCAGCCAGGACTTGGCCGGCTCCTACGAGCAGTACTTC
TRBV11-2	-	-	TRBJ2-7	CASSLTGYEQYF	TGTGCCAGCAGCTTAACCGGGTACGAGCAGTACTTC
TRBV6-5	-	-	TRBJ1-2	CASRESANYGYTF	TGTGCCAGCAGGGAGAGCGCTAACTATGGCTACACCTTC
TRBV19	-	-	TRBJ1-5	CASSIREAGQPQHF	TGTGCCAGTAGTATCCGGGAGGCCGGTCAGCCCCAGCATTTT
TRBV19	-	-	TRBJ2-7	CASSPAQGYEQYF	TGTGCCAGTAGTCCTGCACAGGGCTACGAGCAGTACTTC
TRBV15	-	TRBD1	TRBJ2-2	CATSRGQGAVGELFF	TGTGCCACCAGCAGAGGGCAGGGGGCGGTCGGGGAGCTGTTTTTT
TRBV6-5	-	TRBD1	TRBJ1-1	CASSYGAGGTEAFF	TGTGCCAGCAGTTACGGTGCAGGGGGCACTGAAGCTTTCTTT
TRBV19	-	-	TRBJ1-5	CASCPAGGGQPQHF	TGTGCCAGCTGCCCCGCGGGGGGAGGCCAGCCCCAGCATTTT
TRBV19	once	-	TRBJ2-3	CASSILVAGGTDTQYF	TGTGCCAGTAGTATTCTCGTGGCAGGGGGCACAGATACGCAGTATTTT
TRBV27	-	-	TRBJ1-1	CASSLLSGNTEAFF	TGTGCCAGCAGTTTACTCTCGGGGAACACTGAAGCTTTCTTT
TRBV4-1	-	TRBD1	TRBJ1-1	CASSPRQGAGWATEAFF	TGCGCCAGCAGCCCAAGACAGGGGGCGGGGTGGGCCACTGAAGCTTTCTTT
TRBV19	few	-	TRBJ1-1	CASSMVEVNTEAFF	TGTGCCAGTAGTATGGTAGAAGTGAACACTGAAGCTTTCTTT
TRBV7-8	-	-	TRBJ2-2	CASSLSNGELFF	TGTGCCAGCAGCCTTAGCAACGGGGAGCTGTTTTTT
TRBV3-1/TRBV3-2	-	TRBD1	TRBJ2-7	CASSQDPGQGISEQYF	TGTGCCAGCAGCCAGGACCCGGGACAGGGAATCTCCGAGCAGTACTTC
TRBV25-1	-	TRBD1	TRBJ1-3	CASSATGVSSGNTIYF	TGTGCCAGCAGTGCGACAGGGGTGAGCTCTGGAAACACCATATATTTT
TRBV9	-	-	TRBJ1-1	CASSVGTNTEAFF	TGTGCCAGCAGCGTCGGTACGAACACTGAAGCTTTCTTT
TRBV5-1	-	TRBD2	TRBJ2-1	CASSLVGGGLRNEQFF	TGCGCCAGCAGCCTGGTCGGGGGAGGGCTAAGGAATGAGCAGTTCTTC
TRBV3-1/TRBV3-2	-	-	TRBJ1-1	CASSPHPGTEAFF	TGTGCCAGCAGCCCTCACCCCGGGACTGAAGCTTTCTTT
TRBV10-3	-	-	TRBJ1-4	CAISDDGGGTNEKLFF	TGTGCCATCAGTGATGATGGGGGGGGTACTAATGAAAAACTGTTTTTT
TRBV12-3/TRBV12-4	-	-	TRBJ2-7	CASSPRRSYEQYF	TGTGCCAGCAGTCCCCGCAGGTCCTACGAGCAGTACTTC
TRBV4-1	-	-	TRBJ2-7	CASSHGILRGYEQYF	TGCGCCAGCAGCCATGGCATCCTCCGGGGCTACGAGCAGTACTTC
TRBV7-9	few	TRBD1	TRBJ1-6	CASSLGTVNSPLHF	TGTGCCAGCAGCCTGGGGACAGTCAATTCACCCCTCCACTTT
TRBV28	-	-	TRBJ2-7	CASSFSSVGPSYEQYF	TGTGCCAGCAGCTTTTCCTCGGTGGGGCCCAGCTACGAGCAGTACTTC
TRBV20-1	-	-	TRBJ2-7	CSARGQSEQYF	TGCAGTGCTAGGGGCCAAAGCGAGCAGTACTTC
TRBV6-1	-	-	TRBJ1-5	CASSEGRGQPQHF	TGTGCCAGCAGTGAAGGGCGGGGTCAGCCCCAGCATTTT
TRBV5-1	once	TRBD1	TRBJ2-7	CASSNSGTGREQYF	TGCGCCAGCAGCAACTCCGGGACAGGGAGGGAGCAGTACTTC